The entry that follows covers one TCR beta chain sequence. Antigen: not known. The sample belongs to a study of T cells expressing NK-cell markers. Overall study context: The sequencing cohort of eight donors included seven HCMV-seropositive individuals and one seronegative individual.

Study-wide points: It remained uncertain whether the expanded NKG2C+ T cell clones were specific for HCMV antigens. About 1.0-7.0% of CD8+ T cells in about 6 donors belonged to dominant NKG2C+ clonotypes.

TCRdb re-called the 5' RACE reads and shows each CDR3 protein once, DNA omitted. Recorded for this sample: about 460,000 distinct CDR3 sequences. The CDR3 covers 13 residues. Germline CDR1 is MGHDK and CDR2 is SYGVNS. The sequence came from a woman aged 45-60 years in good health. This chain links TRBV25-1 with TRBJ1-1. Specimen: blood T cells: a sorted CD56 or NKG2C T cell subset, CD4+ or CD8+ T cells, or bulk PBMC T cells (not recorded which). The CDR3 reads CASSEGARVRAFF.